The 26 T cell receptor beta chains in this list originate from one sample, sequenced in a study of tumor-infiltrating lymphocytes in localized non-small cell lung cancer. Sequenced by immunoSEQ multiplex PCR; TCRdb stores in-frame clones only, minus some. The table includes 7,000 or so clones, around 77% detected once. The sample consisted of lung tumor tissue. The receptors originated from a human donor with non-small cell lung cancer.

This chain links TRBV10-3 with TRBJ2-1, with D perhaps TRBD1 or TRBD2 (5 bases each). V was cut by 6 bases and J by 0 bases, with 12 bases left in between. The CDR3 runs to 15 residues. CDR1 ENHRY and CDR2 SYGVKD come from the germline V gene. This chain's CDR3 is CAIRRDLSSYNEQFF. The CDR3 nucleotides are TGTGCCATCAGGAGGGACCTAAGCTCCTACAATGAGCAGTTCTTC.

This CDR3 is CASSLMQGVMNTEAFF. CDR3 nucleotides: TGTGCCAGCAGCTTGATGCAGGGGGTTATGAACACTGAAGCTTTCTTT. The V call is TRBV5-5, the J call TRBJ1-1; 7 bases fit TRBD1. The germline V gene encodes CDR1 SGHKS and CDR2 YYEKEE (reference sequence). The CDR3 has 16 residues. Trimming cost V 1 base and J 0 bases; bases outside gene matches: 6.

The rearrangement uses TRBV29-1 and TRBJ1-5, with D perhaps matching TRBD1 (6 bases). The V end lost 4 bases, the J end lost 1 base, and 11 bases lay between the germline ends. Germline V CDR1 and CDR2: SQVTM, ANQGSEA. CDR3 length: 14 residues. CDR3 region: CSVAETGSNQPQHF. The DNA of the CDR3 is TGCAGCGTTGCCGAGACAGGAAGCAATCAGCCCCAGCATTTT.

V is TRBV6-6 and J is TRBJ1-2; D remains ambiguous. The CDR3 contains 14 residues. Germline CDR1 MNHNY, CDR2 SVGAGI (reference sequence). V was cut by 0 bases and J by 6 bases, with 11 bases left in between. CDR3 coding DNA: TGTGCCAGCAGTTACTCCCCGGGCGGGGATGGCTACACCTTC. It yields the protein CASSYSPGGDGYTF.

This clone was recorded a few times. This CDR3 is CASSPWGGHNEQYF. CDR3 DNA: TGCGCCAGCAGCCCCTGGGGGGGCCACAACGAGCAGTACTTC. The chain uses TRBV4-1 and TRBJ2-7; D possibly corresponds to TRBD2 (7 bases). Germline-derived CDR1 and CDR2 are MGHRA and YSYEKL. The CDR3 contains 14 residues. Trimming stripped 4 bases from V and 5 bases from J, with 15 bases between.

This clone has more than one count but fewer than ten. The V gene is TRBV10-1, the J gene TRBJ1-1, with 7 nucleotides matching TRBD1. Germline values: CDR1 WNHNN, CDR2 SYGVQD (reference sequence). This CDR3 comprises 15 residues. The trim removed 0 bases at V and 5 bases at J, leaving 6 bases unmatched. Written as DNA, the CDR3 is TGCGCCAGCAGTGAGTCGAAGGGGGCCGAGACTGAAGCTTTCTTT. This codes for CASSESKGAETEAFF.

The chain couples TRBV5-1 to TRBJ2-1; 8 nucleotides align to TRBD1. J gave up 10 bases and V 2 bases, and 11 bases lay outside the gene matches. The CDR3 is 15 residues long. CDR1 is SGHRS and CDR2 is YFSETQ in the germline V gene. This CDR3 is CASSFGQGQPGEQFF. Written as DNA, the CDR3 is TGCGCCAGCAGCTTTGGACAGGGTCAACCGGGCGAGCAGTTCTTC.

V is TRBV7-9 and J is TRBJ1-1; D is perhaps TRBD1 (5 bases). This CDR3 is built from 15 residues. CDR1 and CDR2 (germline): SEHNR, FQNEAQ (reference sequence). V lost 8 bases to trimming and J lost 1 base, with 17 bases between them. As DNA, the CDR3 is TGTGCCAGCGCCCCCCTTGGGACGTCGAACACTGAAGCTTTCTTT. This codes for CASAPLGTSNTEAFF. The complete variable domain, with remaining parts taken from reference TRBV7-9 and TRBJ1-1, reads DTGVSQNPRHKITKRGQNVTFRCDPISEHNRLYWYRQTLGQGPEFLTYFQNEAQLEKSRLLSDRFSAERPKGSFSTLEIQRTEQGDSAMYLCASAPLGTSNTEAFFGQGTRLTVV.

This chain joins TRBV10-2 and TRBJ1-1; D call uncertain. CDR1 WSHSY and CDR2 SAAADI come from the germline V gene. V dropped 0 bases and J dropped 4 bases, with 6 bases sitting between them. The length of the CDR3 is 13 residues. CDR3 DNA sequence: TGCGCCAGCAGTGAGTCGCGCATCACTGAAGCTTTCTTT. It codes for CASSESRITEAFF.

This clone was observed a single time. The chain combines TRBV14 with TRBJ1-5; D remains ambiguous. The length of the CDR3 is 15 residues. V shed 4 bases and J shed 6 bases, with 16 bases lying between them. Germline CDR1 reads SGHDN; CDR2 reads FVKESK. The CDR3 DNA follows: TGTGCCAGCAGCCCCGGTCCCGGGTTTTTTCAGCCCCAGCATTTT. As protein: CASSPGPGFFQPQHF.

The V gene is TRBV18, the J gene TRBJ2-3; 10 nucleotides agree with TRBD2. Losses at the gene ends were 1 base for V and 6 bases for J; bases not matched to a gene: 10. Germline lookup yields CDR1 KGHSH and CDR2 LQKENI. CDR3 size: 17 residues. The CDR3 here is CASSPLRLAGVGDTQYF. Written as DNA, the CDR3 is TGTGCCAGCTCACCACTTAGGCTAGCGGGAGTCGGGGATACGCAGTATTTT.

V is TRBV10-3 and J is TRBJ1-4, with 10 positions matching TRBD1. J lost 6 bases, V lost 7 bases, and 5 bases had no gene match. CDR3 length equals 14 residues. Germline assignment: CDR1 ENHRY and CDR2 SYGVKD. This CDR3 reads CAIKGDRGDEKLFF. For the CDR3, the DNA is TGTGCCATCAAGGGGGACAGGGGAGATGAAAAACTGTTTTTT.

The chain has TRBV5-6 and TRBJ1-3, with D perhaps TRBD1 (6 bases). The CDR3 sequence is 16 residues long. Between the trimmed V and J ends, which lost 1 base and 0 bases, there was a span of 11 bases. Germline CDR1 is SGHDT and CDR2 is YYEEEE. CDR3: CASSLRGGGSGNTIYF. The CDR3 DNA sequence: TGTGCCAGCAGCTTGCGGGGAGGGGGCTCTGGAAACACCATATATTTT.

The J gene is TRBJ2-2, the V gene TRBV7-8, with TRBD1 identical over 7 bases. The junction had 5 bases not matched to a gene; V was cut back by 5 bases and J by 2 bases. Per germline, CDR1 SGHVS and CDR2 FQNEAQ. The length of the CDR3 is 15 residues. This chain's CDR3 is CASSHGQVNTGELFF. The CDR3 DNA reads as TGTGCCAGCAGCCACGGACAGGTTAACACCGGGGAGCTGTTTTTT. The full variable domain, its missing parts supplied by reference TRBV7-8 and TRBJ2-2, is GAGVSQSPRYKVAKRGQDVALRCDPISGHVSLFWYQQALGQGPEFLTYFQNEAQLDKSGLPSDRFFAERPEGSVSTLKIQRTQQEDSAVYLCASSHGQVNTGELFFGEGSRLTVL.

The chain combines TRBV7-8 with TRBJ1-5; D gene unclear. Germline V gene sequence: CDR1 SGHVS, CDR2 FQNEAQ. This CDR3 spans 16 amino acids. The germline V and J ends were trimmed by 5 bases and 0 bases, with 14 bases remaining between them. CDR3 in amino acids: CASSLMGLNSNQPQHF. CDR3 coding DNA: TGTGCCAGCAGCCTCATGGGGTTAAATAGCAATCAGCCCCAGCATTTT.

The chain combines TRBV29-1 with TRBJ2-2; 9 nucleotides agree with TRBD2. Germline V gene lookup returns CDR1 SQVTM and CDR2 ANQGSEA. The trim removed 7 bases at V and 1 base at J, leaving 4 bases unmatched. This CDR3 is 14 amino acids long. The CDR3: CSGQAGGNTGELFF. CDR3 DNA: TGCAGCGGTCAAGCGGGAGGGAACACCGGGGAGCTGTTTTTT.

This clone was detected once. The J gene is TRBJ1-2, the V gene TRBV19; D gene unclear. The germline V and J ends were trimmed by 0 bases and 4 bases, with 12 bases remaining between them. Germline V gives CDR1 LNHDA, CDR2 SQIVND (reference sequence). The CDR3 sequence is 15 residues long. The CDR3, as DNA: TGTGCCAGTAGTATAGAGGTAGTGGAACTCTATGGCTACACCTTC. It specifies CASSIEVVELYGYTF.

Here the CDR3 reads CASSPPGQGDYEQYF. The CDR3 DNA reads TGTGCCAGCTCACCACCGGGACAGGGAGACTACGAGCAGTACTTC. The chain couples TRBV18 to TRBJ2-7, with 9 positions matching TRBD1. Trimming cost V 0 bases and J 3 bases; bases outside gene matches: 3. CDR1 and CDR2 from the germline V gene are KGHSH and LQKENI. This CDR3 spans 15 amino acids.

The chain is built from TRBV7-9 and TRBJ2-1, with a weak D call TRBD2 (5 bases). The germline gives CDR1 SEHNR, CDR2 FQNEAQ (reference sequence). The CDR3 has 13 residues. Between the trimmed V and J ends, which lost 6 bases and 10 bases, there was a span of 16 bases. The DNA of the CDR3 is TGTGCCAGCAGTCTCATACTCCGACTAGAGCAGTTCTTC. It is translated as CASSLILRLEQFF.

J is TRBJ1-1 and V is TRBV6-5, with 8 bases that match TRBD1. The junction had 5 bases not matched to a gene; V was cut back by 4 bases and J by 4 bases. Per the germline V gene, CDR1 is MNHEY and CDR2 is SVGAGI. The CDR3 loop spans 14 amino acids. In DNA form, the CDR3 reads TGTGCCAGCAGTTTACAGGGGGGGGGCACTGAAGCTTTCTTT. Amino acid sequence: CASSLQGGGTEAFF.

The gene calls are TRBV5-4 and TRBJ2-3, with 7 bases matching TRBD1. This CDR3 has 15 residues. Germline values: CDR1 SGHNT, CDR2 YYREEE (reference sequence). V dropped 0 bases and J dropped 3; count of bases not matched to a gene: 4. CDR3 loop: CASSLAGRGTDTQYF. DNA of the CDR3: TGTGCCAGCAGCTTGGCAGGCAGGGGGACAGATACGCAGTATTTT.

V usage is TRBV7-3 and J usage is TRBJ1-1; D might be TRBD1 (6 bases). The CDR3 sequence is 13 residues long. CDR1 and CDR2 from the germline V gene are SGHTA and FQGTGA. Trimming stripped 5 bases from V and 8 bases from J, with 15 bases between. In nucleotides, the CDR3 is TGTGCCAGCAGCCGGAACTCCGGGACAGAAGCTTTCTTT. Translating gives CASSRNSGTEAFF.

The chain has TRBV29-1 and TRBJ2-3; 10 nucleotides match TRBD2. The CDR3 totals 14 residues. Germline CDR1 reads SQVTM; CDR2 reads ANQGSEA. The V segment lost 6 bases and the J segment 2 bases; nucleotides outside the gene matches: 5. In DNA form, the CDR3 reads TGCAGCGTAGCGGGAGGGATCTCCACAGATACGCAGTATTTT. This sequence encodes CSVAGGISTDTQYF.

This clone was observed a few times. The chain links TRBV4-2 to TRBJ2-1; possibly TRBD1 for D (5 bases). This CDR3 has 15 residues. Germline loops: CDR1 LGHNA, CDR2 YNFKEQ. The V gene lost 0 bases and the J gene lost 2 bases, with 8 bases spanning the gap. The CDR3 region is CASSQEVTAYNEQFF. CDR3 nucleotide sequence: TGTGCCAGCAGCCAAGAGGTGACAGCCTACAATGAGCAGTTCTTC.

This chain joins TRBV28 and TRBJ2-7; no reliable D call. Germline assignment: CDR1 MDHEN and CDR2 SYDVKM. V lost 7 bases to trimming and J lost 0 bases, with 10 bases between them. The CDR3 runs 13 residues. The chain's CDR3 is CASKTGYSYEQYF. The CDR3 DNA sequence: TGTGCCAGCAAGACTGGCTACTCCTACGAGCAGTACTTC.

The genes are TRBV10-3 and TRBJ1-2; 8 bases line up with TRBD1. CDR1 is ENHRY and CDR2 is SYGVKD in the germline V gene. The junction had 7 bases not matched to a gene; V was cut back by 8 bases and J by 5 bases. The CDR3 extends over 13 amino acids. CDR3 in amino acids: CAIGEDRDYGYTF. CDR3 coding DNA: TGTGCCATCGGGGAGGACAGGGATTATGGCTACACCTTC.